This TCR beta chain was captured by sequencing in a study of cytomegalovirus exposure and HLA in healthy donors. PCR involved 60 Vbeta and 13 Jbeta primers. Here immunoSEQ multiplex PCR was the method, and the copy in TCRdb shows in-frame clones only, minus some. The profile shows about 78,000 clones, under 70% of them singletons. The CDR3 runs 15 residues. CDR1 is ENHRY, CDR2 SYGVKD, per germline. The junction had 3 bases not matched to a gene; V was cut back by 0 bases and J by 4 bases. This chain links TRBV10-3 with TRBJ1-2, with 9 bases identical to TRBD1. This receptor was identified in a man in his thirties or forties in good health and CMV-seropositive. Specimen: PBMCs. CDR3 sequence reads: CAISESLTGGYGYTF. CDR3 DNA sequence: TGTGCCATCAGTGAGTCACTGACAGGGGGCTATGGCTACACCTTC.